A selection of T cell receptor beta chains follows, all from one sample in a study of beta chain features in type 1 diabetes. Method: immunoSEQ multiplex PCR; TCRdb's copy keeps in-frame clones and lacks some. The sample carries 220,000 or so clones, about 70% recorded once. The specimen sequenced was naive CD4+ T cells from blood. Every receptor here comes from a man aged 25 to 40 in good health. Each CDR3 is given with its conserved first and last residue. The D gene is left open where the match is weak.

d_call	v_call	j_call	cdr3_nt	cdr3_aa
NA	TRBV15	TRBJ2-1	TGTGCCACCAGCGCATCTTCCTTATATGAGCAGTTCTTC	CATSASSLYEQFF
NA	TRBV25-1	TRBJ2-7	TGTGCCAGCAGTACCCCCCTCTACGAGCAGTACTTC	CASSTPLYEQYF
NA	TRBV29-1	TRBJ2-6	TGCAGCGTTGAAGATCGGGGCGGCTCTGGGGCCAACGTCCTGACTTTC	CSVEDRGGSGANVLTF
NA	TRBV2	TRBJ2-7	TGTGCCAGCAGTCGGACAGTGTACGAGCAGTACTTC	CASSRTVYEQYF
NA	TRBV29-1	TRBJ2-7	TGCAGCGTTGAGTACAGCACCTACGAGCAGTACTTC	CSVEYSTYEQYF
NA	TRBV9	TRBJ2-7	TGTGCCAGCAGCGGGCAAAGTTCCGAGCAGTACTTC	CASSGQSSEQYF
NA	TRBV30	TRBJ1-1	TGTGCCTGGAGCCACCGTTTGGACACTGAAGCTTTCTTT	CAWSHRLDTEAFF
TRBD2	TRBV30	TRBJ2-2	TGTGCCTGGGATAGCGGGAGGCTTAACACCGGGGAGCTGTTTTTT	CAWDSGRLNTGELFF
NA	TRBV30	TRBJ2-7	TGTGCCTGGAAGTCCCTCTACGAGCAGTACTTC	CAWKSLYEQYF
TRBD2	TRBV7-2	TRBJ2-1	TGTGCCAGCAGCCGATACCTCAGCGGGACCCAGTACAATGAGCAGTTCTTC	CASSRYLSGTQYNEQFF
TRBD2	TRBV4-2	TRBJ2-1	TGTGCCAGCAGTCCTCTTACTAGCGGGGGATACAATGAGCAGTTCTTC	CASSPLTSGGYNEQFF
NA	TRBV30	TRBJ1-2	TGTGCCTGGAGTGTCCCCGGGACTGGACCCTATGGCTACACCTTC	CAWSVPGTGPYGYTF
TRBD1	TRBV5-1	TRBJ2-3	TGCGCCAGCAGCTCCGGGACAGGAACTAGCGATACGCAGTATTTT	CASSSGTGTSDTQYF
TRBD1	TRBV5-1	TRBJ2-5	TGCGCCAGCAGCCCCGGGACAGGAGGCCAAGAGACCCAGTACTTC	CASSPGTGGQETQYF
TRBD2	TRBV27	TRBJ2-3	TGTGCCAGCTCCCCTAGCGGGAGGGTCACAGATACGCAGTATTTT	CASSPSGRVTDTQYF